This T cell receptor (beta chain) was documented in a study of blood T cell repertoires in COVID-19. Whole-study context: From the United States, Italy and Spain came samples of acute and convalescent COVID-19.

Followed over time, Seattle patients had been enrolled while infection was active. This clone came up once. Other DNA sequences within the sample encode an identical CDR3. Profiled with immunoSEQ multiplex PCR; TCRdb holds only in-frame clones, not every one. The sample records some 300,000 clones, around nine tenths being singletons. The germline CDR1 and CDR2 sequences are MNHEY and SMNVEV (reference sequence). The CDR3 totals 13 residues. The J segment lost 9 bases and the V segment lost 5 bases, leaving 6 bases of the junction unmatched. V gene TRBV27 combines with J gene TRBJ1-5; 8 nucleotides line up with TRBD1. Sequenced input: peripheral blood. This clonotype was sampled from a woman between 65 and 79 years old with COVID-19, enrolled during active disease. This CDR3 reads CASSPDRERPQHF. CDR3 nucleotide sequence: TGTGCCAGCAGTCCGGACAGGGAGCGGCCCCAGCATTTT.